Presented here are 27 T cell receptor beta chains from one specimen sequenced in a study of T cell responses to AZD1222 COVID-19 vaccine (dated by TCRdb to the early 2020s). Receptors were amplified or captured by the immunoSEQ multiplex PCR assay. TCRdb re-hosts the immuneACCESS table, in-frame sequences only. Its copies lack some clones; in the studies checked, an unresolved V gene accounts for under half of them, and the cause for the rest is not known. This sample comprises about 96,000 clones, roughly 90% of them detected only once. The leading ten clones occupy 2.5% to 3% of the sample. The sample's time point label, in plain terms: baseline before first vaccination. The material was peripheral blood, obtained on day 0 of AZD1222 vaccination. All receptors come from an adult in good health.

The chain couples TRBV12-3 or TRBV12-4 to TRBJ2-2; no firm D call. CDR3 length equals 12 residues. Trimming took 7 bases from V and 4 from J, leaving 7 bases between them. DNA of the CDR3: TGTGCCAGCAAGACCTCCACCGGGGAGCTGTTTTTT. Amino acids: CASKTSTGELFF.

The genes are TRBV25-1 and TRBJ1-2; D call uncertain. In germline, CDR1 is MGHDK, CDR2 SYGVNS. V was shortened by 5 bases and J by 7 bases, with 17 bases between the two germline ends. The CDR3 length is 14 residues. CDR3 amino acids: CASSWLVGRLGYTF. Here the CDR3 DNA reads TGTGCCAGCAGTTGGTTGGTGGGGAGGCTTGGCTACACCTTC.

The chain has TRBV7-2 and TRBJ2-7; maybe TRBD2 (6 bases). The V gene's germline CDR1 is SGHTA and CDR2 FQGNSA. Deletions cut 5 bases from V and 2 bases from J, with 13 bases between. The CDR3 extends over 14 amino acids. DNA for the CDR3: TGTGCCAGCAGCCCGCGGGACTTTGCCTACGAGCAGTACTTC. Its protein product is CASSPRDFAYEQYF.

This clone has just one count. This chain links TRBV19 with TRBJ1-5, with a tentative D call TRBD1 (5 bases). V lost 6 bases and J 7 bases, leaving 19 bases between the germline ends. Germline CDR1 is LNHDA and CDR2 is SQIVND (reference sequence). This CDR3 spans 15 amino acids. Here the CDR3 reads CASSPGGTDGQPQHF. The CDR3 DNA reads as TGTGCCAGTAGCCCCGGGGGGACCGACGGCCAGCCCCAGCATTTT. Full variable domain (missing parts from reference TRBV19 and TRBJ1-5): DGGITQSPKYLFRKEGQNVTLSCEQNLNHDAMYWYRQDPGQGLRLIYYSQIVNDFQKGDIAEGYSVSREKKESFPLTVTSAQKNPTAFYLCASSPGGTDGQPQHFGDGTRLSIL.

The V call is TRBV5-6, the J call TRBJ1-3; D possibly corresponds to TRBD1 (6 bases). Trimming pared 7 bases from V and 7 bases from J, leaving 15 bases between. Germline V CDR1 and CDR2: SGHDT, YYEEEE. This CDR3 comprises 13 residues. Written as DNA, the CDR3 is TGTGCCAGCTCCGAGGCAGGGGTGAACACCATATATTTT. Translation: CASSEAGVNTIYF.

This chain's CDR3 is CASSYTSGGPNSYEQYF. Written as DNA, the CDR3 is TGTGCCAGCAGTTACACTAGCGGGGGACCAAACTCCTACGAGCAGTACTTC. The V gene is TRBV6-2 or TRBV6-3, the J gene TRBJ2-7; 11 positions agree with TRBD2. The CDR3 runs to 17 residues. In germline, CDR1 is MNHEY, CDR2 SVGEGT. The V segment lost 2 bases and the J segment 0 bases; nucleotides outside the gene matches: 6.

This clone was seen a handful of times. This chain joins TRBV20-1 and TRBJ2-5; D call uncertain. The CDR3 length is 11 residues. Trimming removed 6 bases at V and 3 bases at J, with 8 bases between. CDR1 and CDR2 from the germline V gene are DFQATT and SNEGSKA (reference sequence). The CDR3 here is CSAFPKETQYF. CDR3 coding DNA: TGCAGTGCCTTTCCAAAAGAGACCCAGTACTTC.

The genes are TRBV5-1 and TRBJ1-2, with 10 bases identical to TRBD1. Germline CDR1 reads SGHRS; CDR2 reads YFSETQ. The CDR3 spans 13 residues. J lost 6 bases, V lost 2 bases, and 1 base had no gene match. CDR3: CASSFGQGDGYTF. CDR3 sequence (DNA): TGCGCCAGCAGCTTCGGACAGGGGGATGGCTACACCTTC.

The chain combines TRBV6-5 with TRBJ2-5; 8 bases map to TRBD1. Germline V gives CDR1 MNHEY, CDR2 SVGAGI. With V trimmed by 7 bases and J by 5 bases, 12 bases remained unmatched. This CDR3 region has 15 residues. The CDR3 DNA reads as TGTGCCAGCATTGGACAGGGCGTTGGTATGGAGACCCAGTACTTC. This gives the protein CASIGQGVGMETQYF.

CDR3 loop: CAWSVRVITYGYTF. CDR3 coding DNA: TGTGCCTGGAGTGTACGAGTCATCACCTATGGCTACACCTTC. The chain joins TRBV30 to TRBJ1-2; no reliable D call. V was pared by 0 bases and J by 4 bases, with 12 bases between. The germline V gene encodes CDR1 GTSNPN and CDR2 SVGIG (reference sequence). The CDR3 consists of 14 residues.

This chain links TRBV7-3 with TRBJ2-1; no clear D. The CDR3 spans 14 residues. The V gene lost 0 bases and the J gene lost 4 bases, with 7 bases spanning the gap. Germline V CDR1 and CDR2: SGHTA, FQGTGA. For the CDR3, the DNA is TGTGCCAGCAGCTTAACTGGTCTTTACAATGAGCAGTTCTTC. This gives the protein CASSLTGLYNEQFF.

V usage is TRBV5-1 and J usage is TRBJ1-1, with D possibly TRBD1 on 5 matching bases. The CDR3 covers 13 residues. V was clipped by 3 bases and J by 3 bases, with 9 bases between them. Germline V gene sequence: CDR1 SGHRS, CDR2 YFSETQ. CDR3 amino acids: CASSSSGYTEAFF. In DNA, the CDR3 is TGCGCCAGCAGCTCCTCAGGGTACACTGAAGCTTTCTTT.

J is TRBJ1-5 and V is TRBV19; possibly TRBD1 for D (6 bases). This CDR3 spans 15 amino acids. Between the trimmed V and J ends, which lost 3 bases and 1 base, there was a span of 10 bases. The germline V gene has CDR1 LNHDA and CDR2 SQIVND (reference sequence). CDR3 region: CASSIADRSNQPQHF. The CDR3 nucleotides are TGTGCCAGTAGTATCGCCGACAGGAGCAATCAGCCCCAGCATTTT.

This rearrangement joins TRBV5-6 to TRBJ2-3, with D uncertain. The CDR3 totals 12 residues. Germline V CDR1 and CDR2: SGHDT, YYEEEE. The V end lost 2 bases, the J end lost 4 bases, and 5 bases lay between the germline ends. For the CDR3, the DNA is TGTGCCAGCAGCTTTTCGCCAGATACGCAGTATTTT. This gives the protein CASSFSPDTQYF.

The chain uses TRBV28 and TRBJ1-1, with D uncertain. CDR1 and CDR2 (germline): MDHEN, SYDVKM. Trimming cost V 2 bases and J 1 base, with 8 bases left between them. The CDR3 covers 14 residues. CDR3 sequence reads: CASSLIQSNTEAFF. The CDR3, as DNA: TGTGCCAGCAGTTTAATTCAATCGAACACTGAAGCTTTCTTT.

V and J are TRBV11-3 and TRBJ2-1; perhaps D is TRBD1 or TRBD2 (5 bases each). The CDR3 loop spans 17 amino acids. The V end lost 3 bases, the J end lost 2 bases, and 17 bases lay between the germline ends. In germline, CDR1 is SGHNT, CDR2 YENEEA. The CDR3 reads CASSFSGDRGTYNEQFF. CDR3 DNA sequence: TGTGCCAGCAGCTTTTCCGGGGACCGCGGTACCTACAATGAGCAGTTCTTC.

The rearrangement links TRBV19 to TRBJ2-3; 8 bases fit TRBD1. The ends lost 5 bases at V and 4 bases at J; junction bases unmatched: 11. Germline-derived CDR1 and CDR2 are LNHDA and SQIVND (reference sequence). This CDR3 has 16 amino acids. The CDR3 reads CASSSGQGAFADTQYF. CDR3 sequence (DNA): TGTGCCAGTAGTTCGGGTCAGGGGGCCTTCGCAGATACGCAGTATTTT.

The chain combines TRBV5-4 with TRBJ1-5; weak D call: TRBD1 (5 bases). This CDR3 contains 19 residues. The germline V gene encodes CDR1 SGHNT and CDR2 YYREEE (reference sequence). Trimming cost V 0 bases and J 0 bases, with 19 bases left between them. In nucleotides, the CDR3 is TGTGCCAGCAGCTTGGACGCAGGGCCCCCGCACGATAGCAATCAGCCCCAGCATTTT. Translated, it gives CASSLDAGPPHDSNQPQHF.

Written as DNA, the CDR3 is TGTGCCAGCTCAAGAACTAGCGGGAGGGTCTACGAGCAGTACTTC. It specifies CASSRTSGRVYEQYF. The chain employs TRBV18 and TRBJ2-7, with TRBD2 matching 13 bases. This CDR3 contains 15 residues. Trimming took 5 bases from V and 3 from J; bases not matched to a gene: 4. Germline CDR1 is KGHSH and CDR2 is LQKENI.

The chain uses TRBV7-9 and TRBJ2-3; 8 nucleotides match TRBD2. This CDR3 comprises 15 residues. CDR1 and CDR2 from the germline V gene are SEHNR and FQNEAQ (reference sequence). The V gene end was trimmed by 3 bases and the J gene end by 0 bases; junction bases not matched to a gene: 2. CDR3 coding DNA: TGTGCCAGCAGCTTTAGCGGGATAAGCACAGATACGCAGTATTTT. This gives the protein CASSFSGISTDTQYF.

J is TRBJ2-7 and V is TRBV6-1; 10 bases agree with TRBD1. V trimming: 4 bases; J trimming: 6 bases; junction bases outside the gene matches: 12. The germline V gene encodes CDR1 MNHNS and CDR2 SASEGT. The CDR3 is 16 amino acids. Here the CDR3 reads CASSVLEGTGVREQYF. For the CDR3, the DNA is TGTGCCAGCAGTGTTCTAGAGGGGACAGGGGTTCGCGAGCAGTACTTC.

There are a few counts of this clone. DNA for the CDR3: TGTGCCAGCAGCGTAGAACCGATGGTAGCGGGATACAATGAGCAGTTCTTC. Protein: CASSVEPMVAGYNEQFF. The chain joins TRBV9 to TRBJ2-1, with TRBD2 matching over 8 bases. From germline, CDR1 is SGDLS and CDR2 YYNGEE. Trimming at V came to 0 bases and at J to 4 bases, leaving 9 bases not matched to a gene. The CDR3 sequence is 17 residues long.

The chain joins TRBV5-1 to TRBJ2-5, with D perhaps TRBD1 (5 bases). Germline CDR1 reads SGHRS; CDR2 reads YFSETQ. V gave up 2 bases and J gave up 5 bases, with 16 bases separating them. CDR3 length: 15 residues. The CDR3 spells CASSLVDSGRETQYF. CDR3 coding DNA: TGCGCCAGCAGCTTAGTTGACAGTGGCCGGGAGACCCAGTACTTC.

The chain recombines TRBV10-3 with TRBJ1-1; 8 bases line up with TRBD1. Unmatched junction bases numbered 6, after V lost 6 bases and J lost 0 bases. Per germline, CDR1 ENHRY and CDR2 SYGVKD. The CDR3 spans 15 residues. The CDR3: CAIRAGQGLNTEAFF. CDR3 sequence (DNA): TGTGCCATCAGAGCCGGACAGGGTTTGAACACTGAAGCTTTCTTT.

The J gene is TRBJ1-2, the V gene TRBV11-2, with a tentative D call TRBD1 (5 bases). Germline values: CDR1 SGHAT, CDR2 FQNNGV. This CDR3 is built from 16 residues. With 3 bases removed from V and 4 bases from J, the gap between germline ends came to 18 bases. The CDR3 reads CASSFGGIRATYGYTF. In DNA form, the CDR3 reads TGTGCCAGCAGCTTTGGGGGTATCCGGGCTACCTATGGCTACACCTTC.

Here the CDR3 reads CASRRGDQPQHF. As DNA, the CDR3 is TGTGCCAGTAGACGAGGGGACCAGCCCCAGCATTTT. J is TRBJ1-5 and V is TRBV19; D is perhaps TRBD1 (5 bases). This CDR3 spans 12 amino acids. V lost 6 bases, J lost 7 bases, and 10 bases lay in between. Germline V gives CDR1 LNHDA, CDR2 SQIVND (reference sequence).

The V call is TRBV27, the J call TRBJ1-1; 7 nucleotides line up with TRBD1. The CDR3 loop spans 15 amino acids. Germline values: CDR1 MNHEY, CDR2 SMNVEV (reference sequence). V was pared by 7 bases and J by 4 bases, with 12 bases of the junction left unmatched. The DNA of the CDR3 is TGTGCCAGCATCCGGGGAGGGGGCGGAAGCACTGAAGCTTTCTTT. The encoded protein is CASIRGGGGSTEAFF.